This T cell receptor beta chain was captured by sequencing in a study of CD8 T cells in Susac syndrome. Points from the study as a whole: It was acknowledged by the study that relatively few individuals were included in its TCR sequencing and HLA analysis.

This clonotype was seen just once. Its antigen is not identified. Reverse transcription of roughly 0.45 to 1 ug RNA was performed with random hexamers. A single record per CDR3 protein comes from TCRdb applying MiXCR to the immunoSEQ multiplex PCR reads. The repertoire consists of almost 450,000 distinct CDR3 sequences, with 75% to 90% occurring once and the leading ten covering 0.09% to 0.15%. Germline-derived CDR1 and CDR2 are SGHNT and YYREEE (reference sequence). The CDR3 is made up of 15 amino acids. Trimming cost V 3 bases and J 3 bases, with 16 bases left between them. This TCR was recovered from a human donor with multiple sclerosis. Sequenced sample: CD8+ T cells from PBMCs. The rearrangement links TRBV5-4 to TRBJ2-7, with D possibly being TRBD1 or TRBD2 (5 bases each). CDR3 bases: TGTGCCAGCAGCTCGGTGTGGGGGAATAACTACGAGCAGTACTTC. Protein product: CASSSVWGNNYEQYF.